Given below is one T cell receptor (beta chain) in context. Amplification of TCR beta CDR3 regions used RNA as the template. HTBI primers were the set used in a first-round RT-PCR of the TCR CDR3. MiXCR, applied by TCRdb to the multiplex PCR reads, yields one record per CDR3 protein. The sample shows some 620,000 distinct CDR3 sequences, roughly 15% of them seen only once. The germline gives CDR1 DFQATT, CDR2 SNEGSKA (reference sequence). The CDR3 has 15 residues. Trimming removed 2 bases from V and 1 base from J; junction bases left unmatched: 7. The sample originates from a study of T cells in Graves' hyperthyroidism and ophthalmopathy. No progression to ophthalmopathy during 18 months of follow-up defined stable disease.

J is TRBJ2-5 and V is TRBV20-1, with 7 bases fitting TRBD2. Sequencing used blood. This TCR was recovered from a woman in her thirties with Graves' hyperthyroidism. The CDR3 coding sequence is TGCAGTGCTAGAAGTCTAGCGGCACTCCAAGAGACCCAGTACTTC. This encodes CSARSLAALQETQYF.